The clone carrying this T cell receptor beta chain was seen at least ten times. Unique molecular identifiers were built into the TCRbeta library. TCRdb itself ran the PCR reads through MiXCR, one entry per CDR3 protein. The sample carries 150,000 to 250,000 distinct CDR3 sequences, just over 14% recorded once. This record comes from a study of T-cell reconstitution after alpha-beta-depleted transplantation in children. CDR1 and CDR2 (germline): SGHNT, YYREEE (reference sequence). The CDR3 contains 13 residues. The V and J ends lost 1 base and 1 base respectively, with 5 bases between them. The receptor comes from a human donor who donated a stem cell graft to a child with acute lymphoblastic leukemia. J is TRBJ1-1 and V is TRBV5-4, with D unresolved. The sample was PBMCs from the stem cell graft donor, taken from the stem cell graft. CDR3 DNA: TGTGCCAGCAGCTTGTTTACGAACACTGAAGCTTTCTTT. It yields the protein CASSLFTNTEAFF.